Shown below are 32 T cell receptor beta chains from a single sample sequenced in a study of vaccination effects on CD4 cells after COVID-19 (dated by TCRdb to the early 2020s). The library came from the immunoSEQ multiplex PCR assay. TCRdb took over this immuneACCESS table, retaining in-frame rearrangements with V and J assigned. Such tables are incomplete; in checked studies, under half of the missing clones stem from an unresolved V gene, and the remainder is unexplained. The sample table contains more than 35,000 clones; only one count was recorded for approximately 70% of them. More than 30% of the sample belongs to the ten largest clones. The ViraFEST assay stimulated PBMC with viral peptide pools and then used TCR sequencing to identify antigen-specific CD4+ T cell clonotypes by expansion. After less than eleven days of culture, CD4+ T cells were isolated with the EasySep CD4+ T cell isolation kit. PCR-confirmed SARS-CoV-2 infection had occurred in convalescent patients between March and December 2020, before the Alpha, Beta and Delta variants emerged in the United States.

Their antigen targets remain unknown. Source: CD4+ T cells from PBMCs cultured with a peptide pool, taken before COVID-19 vaccination. The receptor source for this set is a human donor who had a prior SARS-CoV-2 infection.

The chain recombines TRBV19 with TRBJ2-3; D is tentatively TRBD1 or TRBD2 (6 bases each). The germline gives CDR1 LNHDA, CDR2 SQIVND (reference sequence). The CDR3 extends over 16 amino acids. Trimming stripped 3 bases from V and 2 bases from J, with 15 bases between. Here the CDR3 DNA reads TGTGCCAGTAGTATGAAGTGGGGGGCAATCACAGATACGCAGTATTTT. Protein product: CASSMKWGAITDTQYF.

The chain employs TRBV4-3 and TRBJ1-3; D is undetermined. Germline CDR1 reads LGHNA; CDR2 reads YSLEER. The V end lost 0 bases, the J end lost 3 bases, and 3 bases lay between the germline ends. The CDR3 is 13 residues long. In DNA, the CDR3 is TGCGCCAGCAGCCAAGAAAATGGAAACACCATATATTTT. The encoded protein is CASSQENGNTIYF.

This chain joins TRBV18 and TRBJ1-5; 7 bases align to TRBD1. The V gene's germline CDR1 is KGHSH and CDR2 LQKENI. Germline trimming cut 5 bases from V and 7 bases from J; bases unmatched to any gene: 11. The CDR3 has 15 residues. The CDR3 sequence is CASSVRTGQGQPQHF. CDR3 DNA sequence: TGTGCCAGCTCAGTGAGGACAGGCCAGGGACAGCCCCAGCATTTT.

This clone was counted between two and nine times. The rearrangement joins TRBV5-1 to TRBJ1-1; a weak D match, TRBD1 (5 bases). Germline CDR1 is SGHRS and CDR2 is YFSETQ. CDR3 length: 14 residues. V was cut by 4 bases and J by 3 bases, with 13 bases left in between. The chain's CDR3 is CASSRGGGDTEAFF. In DNA form, the CDR3 reads TGCGCCAGCAGCCGGGGCGGGGGGGACACTGAAGCTTTCTTT.

The CDR3 protein is CAWSAGAAQPQHF. CDR3 in DNA: TGTGCCTGGAGTGCAGGAGCCGCTCAGCCCCAGCATTTT. The chain uses TRBV30 and TRBJ1-5; no reliable D call. CDR1 is GTSNPN, CDR2 SVGIG, per germline (reference sequence). Trimming pared 1 base from V and 6 bases from J, leaving 10 bases between. The CDR3 is 13 amino acids. Drawing the rest from reference TRBV30 and TRBJ1-5, the complete variable domain is SQTIHQWPATLVQPVGSPLSLECTVEGTSNPNLYWYRQAAGRGLQLLFYSVGIGQISSEVPQNLSASRPQDRQFILSSKKLLLSDSGFYLCAWSAGAAQPQHFGDGTRLSIL.

This chain joins TRBV30 and TRBJ1-5; 7 positions match TRBD1. CDR3 length: 15 amino acids. The V gene's germline CDR1 is GTSNPN and CDR2 SVGIG (reference sequence). The trim removed 0 bases at V and 4 bases at J, leaving 6 bases unmatched. The DNA for the CDR3 is TGTGCCTGGAGTGTACAAGGGGGCCGGAATCAGCCCCAGCATTTT. It encodes CAWSVQGGRNQPQHF.

The J gene is TRBJ2-7, the V gene TRBV7-2, with TRBD2 identical over 8 bases. The CDR3 sequence is 13 residues long. Germline V gene data show CDR1 as SGHTA and CDR2 as FQGNSA. V shed 3 bases and J 6 bases; nucleotides not matched to a gene: 4. The CDR3 reads CASSLGTRGEQYF. The DNA of the CDR3 is TGTGCCAGCAGCTTGGGGACTAGAGGCGAGCAGTACTTC.

The J gene is TRBJ2-5, the V gene TRBV7-3; D is ambiguous. Trimming removed 5 bases at V and 5 bases at J, with 12 bases between. Germline lookup yields CDR1 SGHTA and CDR2 FQGTGA. The CDR3 length is 13 residues. In DNA, the CDR3 is TGTGCCAGCAGCCCAAACAGTGGGGAGACCCAGTACTTC. This sequence encodes CASSPNSGETQYF.

This clone was counted between two and nine times. This chain joins TRBV7-3 and TRBJ2-2, with 8 bases that match TRBD1. Germline trimming cut 2 bases from V and 4 bases from J; bases unmatched to any gene: 3. Germline assignment: CDR1 SGHTA and CDR2 FQGTGA. The CDR3 loop spans 15 amino acids. In DNA, the CDR3 is TGTGCCAGCAGCTTAGGACAGGGCGGCACCGGGGAGCTGTTTTTT. The encoded protein is CASSLGQGGTGELFF.

The chain combines TRBV5-1 with TRBJ2-7; a possible D gene is TRBD1 (6 bases). Per the germline V gene, CDR1 is SGHRS and CDR2 is YFSETQ. V was trimmed by 4 bases and J by 6 bases, leaving 20 bases between them. This CDR3 contains 15 residues. The CDR3: CASSQPSRGFVEQYF. In DNA form, the CDR3 reads TGCGCCAGCAGCCAGCCGTCTAGGGGGTTCGTCGAGCAGTACTTC.

The chain employs TRBV6-4 and TRBJ2-5; D is unclear. CDR1 and CDR2 (germline): MRHNA, SNTAGT. Trimming removed 5 bases at V and 3 bases at J, with 4 bases between. The CDR3 sequence is 11 residues long. In DNA, the CDR3 is TGTGCCAGCAGTTGGGAAGAGACCCAGTACTTC. It is translated as CASSWEETQYF.

This chain links TRBV2 with TRBJ2-7; D not resolved. There are 12 residues in the CDR3. V lost 1 base and J 6 bases, leaving 7 bases between the germline ends. Germline values: CDR1 SNHLY, CDR2 FYNNEI. The CDR3 loop reads CASSEDIPEQYF. The CDR3 nucleotides read TGTGCCAGCAGTGAAGACATTCCCGAGCAGTACTTC.

CDR3 region: CASSSDGGSTDTQYF. In DNA form, the CDR3 reads TGTGCCAGCAGCTCGGACGGTGGGAGCACAGATACGCAGTATTTT. The chain has TRBV5-4 and TRBJ2-3; D unresolved. Trimming removed 3 bases at V and 0 bases at J, with 11 bases between. The CDR3 covers 15 residues. Germline V gene sequence: CDR1 SGHNT, CDR2 YYREEE (reference sequence).

The chain carries TRBV7-9 and TRBJ2-7; D is ambiguous. Deletions cut 5 bases from V and 9 bases from J, with 14 bases between. Germline V gives CDR1 SEHNR, CDR2 FQNEAQ (reference sequence). CDR3 size: 12 residues. CDR3 region: CASSTQSNAQYF. CDR3 DNA: TGTGCCAGCAGCACCCAGTCTAACGCGCAGTACTTC.

CDR3 region: CASSPRTENTGELFF. CDR3 nucleotide sequence: TGTGCCAGCAGCCCCCGCACAGAGAACACCGGGGAGCTGTTTTTT. The chain has TRBV7-6 and TRBJ2-2; D unresolved. This CDR3 has 15 amino acids. Per germline, CDR1 SGHVS and CDR2 FNYEAQ. Trimming took off 5 bases at V and 1 base at J, with 11 bases between the two ends.

The CDR3 region has the DNA TGTGCCAGCAGTTACTCCGGGGTGGAGAGCACTGAAGCTTTCTTT. Amino acid sequence: CASSYSGVESTEAFF. The chain carries TRBV6-5 and TRBJ1-1; D unclear. The CDR3 totals 15 residues. The V gene's germline CDR1 is MNHEY and CDR2 SVGAGI. V lost 0 bases and J lost 4, with 12 bases in between.

This clone has just a few counts. The V gene is TRBV6-6, the J gene TRBJ2-3, with D maybe TRBD1 (6 bases). The CDR3 contains 15 residues. V lost 8 bases to trimming and J lost 0 bases, with 15 bases between them. The germline V gene has CDR1 MNHNY and CDR2 SVGAGI (reference sequence). CDR3 protein: CASVPWTDSTDTQYF. CDR3 bases: TGTGCCAGCGTACCATGGACAGACAGCACAGATACGCAGTATTTT.

The V gene is TRBV7-8, the J gene TRBJ2-1; D possibly corresponds to TRBD2 (5 bases). V shed 5 bases and J shed 9 bases, with 14 bases lying between them. The CDR3 length is 13 residues. Germline V CDR1 and CDR2: SGHVS, FQNEAQ. CDR3 amino acids: CASSTERRTEQFF. The CDR3 nucleotides are TGTGCCAGCAGCACGGAAAGGAGGACTGAGCAGTTCTTC.

J is TRBJ1-5 and V is TRBV2; D may be TRBD1 (6 bases). This CDR3 has 13 residues. Germline CDR1 reads SNHLY; CDR2 reads FYNNEI. V lost 7 bases, J lost 7 bases, and 14 bases lay in between. The chain's CDR3 is CASNSDRSQPQHF. CDR3 nucleotides: TGTGCCAGCAACTCCGACAGGAGCCAGCCCCAGCATTTT. The whole variable domain, remainder taken from reference TRBV2 and TRBJ1-5, is EPEVTQTPSHQVTQMGQEVILRCVPISNHLYFYWYRQILGQKVEFLVSFYNNEISEKSEIFDDQFSVERPDGSNFTLKIRSTKLEDSAMYFCASNSDRSQPQHFGDGTRLSIL.

The V call is TRBV5-6, the J call TRBJ1-6; weak D call: TRBD1 (6 bases). Germline V CDR1 and CDR2: SGHDT, YYEEEE. Deletions cut 4 bases from V and 8 bases from J, with 22 bases between. This CDR3 region has 17 residues. The CDR3 is CASSQLSTIRGDSPLHF. The DNA for the CDR3 is TGTGCCAGCAGCCAATTGTCGACGATAAGGGGGGATTCACCCCTCCACTTT.

The V gene is TRBV2, the J gene TRBJ1-1; 7 bases align to TRBD1. The CDR3 has 14 amino acids. CDR1 and CDR2 from the germline V gene are SNHLY and FYNNEI. After removal of 7 bases from V and 3 bases from J, the junction contained 8 bases not matched to a gene. The CDR3 DNA reads TGTGCCAGCACCGACAGGGTAGGATACACTGAAGCTTTCTTT. As protein: CASTDRVGYTEAFF.

The sample holds a few counts of this clone. The chain combines TRBV6-4 with TRBJ1-1, with 9 bases matching TRBD1. With V trimmed by 6 bases and J by 2 bases, 7 bases remained unmatched. Germline CDR1 reads MRHNA; CDR2 reads SNTAGT. This CDR3 comprises 15 residues. This chain's CDR3 is CASRVTGGGNTEAFF. CDR3 nucleotides: TGTGCCAGCAGAGTAACAGGGGGCGGCAACACTGAAGCTTTCTTT.

For the CDR3, the DNA is TGTGCCAGCAGTTACTCGATAAACAGGAACACTGAAGCTTTCTTT. This translates into CASSYSINRNTEAFF. This sequence joins TRBV6-5 and TRBJ1-1; no firm D call. V was cut by 0 bases and J by 1 base, with 9 bases left in between. The length of the CDR3 is 15 residues. The germline V gene encodes CDR1 MNHEY and CDR2 SVGAGI.

This chain uses TRBV29-1 with TRBJ1-2; D is unclear. Germline CDR1 SQVTM, CDR2 ANQGSEA. The CDR3 is 14 residues long. V was trimmed by 4 bases and J by 2 bases, leaving 14 bases between them. This chain's CDR3 is CSVVPLVENYGYTF. CDR3 bases: TGCAGCGTTGTACCCCTTGTCGAGAACTATGGCTACACCTTC.

CDR3 region: CASSLWPELTGHKQYF. CDR3 DNA: TGCGCCAGCAGCTTGTGGCCAGAGTTGACAGGGCACAAGCAGTACTTC. V usage is TRBV5-1 and J usage is TRBJ2-7; 7 bases fit TRBD1. V lost 1 base to trimming and J lost 8 bases; unmatched junction nucleotides: 15. The CDR3 runs 16 residues. The germline V gene has CDR1 SGHRS and CDR2 YFSETQ.

The chain uses TRBV6-2 or TRBV6-3 and TRBJ2-5, with 9 nucleotides matching TRBD1. This CDR3 spans 15 amino acids. The ends lost 0 bases at V and 3 bases at J; junction bases unmatched: 2. Germline lookup yields CDR1 MNHEY and CDR2 SVGEGT. CDR3 bases: TGTGCCAGCAGTTACTCGGGACAGGGCAAAGAGACCCAGTACTTC. This sequence encodes CASSYSGQGKETQYF.

This clone was observed a handful of times. The chain employs TRBV30 and TRBJ1-1; 8 nucleotides align to TRBD1. The CDR3 has 13 residues. J lost 4 bases, V lost 2 bases, and 3 bases had no gene match. Germline CDR1 and CDR2: GTSNPN and SVGIG (reference sequence). Written as DNA, the CDR3 is TGTGCCTGGAGTACACAGGGGGGCACTGAAGCTTTCTTT. As protein: CAWSTQGGTEAFF.

This chain connects TRBV6-5 to TRBJ1-2, with D maybe TRBD1 (6 bases). V lost 5 bases to trimming and J lost 5 bases, with 12 bases between them. This CDR3 is built from 13 residues. Germline V gene data show CDR1 as MNHEY and CDR2 as SVGAGI. In DNA form, the CDR3 reads TGTGCCAGCAGTAGAGAGGGGGAATATGGCTACACCTTC. Its protein product is CASSREGEYGYTF.

The rearrangement joins TRBV23-1 to TRBJ2-7; 8 nucleotides align to TRBD1. TRBV23-1 is designated an ORF whose function remains uncertain. This CDR3 region has 15 residues. Trimming at V came to 8 bases and at J to 4 bases, leaving 13 bases not matched to a gene. CDR3 nucleotide sequence: TGCGCCAGCGATCTAAACTCAGGGGGCGGGTACGAGCAGTACTTC. This codes for CASDLNSGGGYEQYF.

This clone appeared a few times. The J gene is TRBJ2-7, the V gene TRBV4-1, with 11 bases lining up with TRBD2. The CDR3 is 16 amino acids. With V trimmed by 3 bases and J by 0 bases, 4 bases remained unmatched. Germline loops: CDR1 MGHRA, CDR2 YSYEKL. Written as DNA, the CDR3 is TGCGCCAGCAGCCACACTAGCGGGGGCCGCTCCTACGAGCAGTACTTC. This sequence encodes CASSHTSGGRSYEQYF.

V is TRBV19 and J is TRBJ1-1, with no clear D. V lost 5 bases and J lost 5, with 18 bases in between. The CDR3 totals 15 residues. Germline-derived CDR1 and CDR2 are LNHDA and SQIVND (reference sequence). The CDR3 DNA follows: TGTGCCAGTAGTTCTGGTAGCAGGATTAAGACTGAAGCTTTCTTT. It encodes CASSSGSRIKTEAFF. Drawing the rest from reference TRBV19 and TRBJ1-1, the complete variable domain is DGGITQSPKYLFRKEGQNVTLSCEQNLNHDAMYWYRQDPGQGLRLIYYSQIVNDFQKGDIAEGYSVSREKKESFPLTVTSAQKNPTAFYLCASSSGSRIKTEAFFGQGTRLTVV.

The chain employs TRBV28 and TRBJ1-1; TRBD1 aligns across 12 bases. J gave up 0 bases and V 3 bases, and 17 bases lay outside the gene matches. Germline-derived CDR1 and CDR2 are MDHEN and SYDVKM. CDR3 length equals 21 residues. CDR3 nucleotide sequence: TGTGCCAGCAGTTTTGCTCTGGGACAGGGGGCGTTTGGACCCATGAACACTGAAGCTTTCTTT. Translation: CASSFALGQGAFGPMNTEAFF.